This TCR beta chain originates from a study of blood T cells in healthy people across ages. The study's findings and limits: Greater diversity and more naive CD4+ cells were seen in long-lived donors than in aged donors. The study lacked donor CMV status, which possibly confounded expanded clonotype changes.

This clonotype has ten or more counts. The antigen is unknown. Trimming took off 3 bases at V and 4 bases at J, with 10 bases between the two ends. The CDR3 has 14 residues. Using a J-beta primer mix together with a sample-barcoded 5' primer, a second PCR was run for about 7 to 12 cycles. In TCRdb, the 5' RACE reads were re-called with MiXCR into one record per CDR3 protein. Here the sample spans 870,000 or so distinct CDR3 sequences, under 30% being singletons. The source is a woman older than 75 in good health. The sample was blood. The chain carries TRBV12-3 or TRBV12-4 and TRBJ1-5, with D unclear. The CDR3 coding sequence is TGTGCCAGCAGTTTCTACGGACTGAATCAGCCCCAGCATTTT. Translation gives CASSFYGLNQPQHF.